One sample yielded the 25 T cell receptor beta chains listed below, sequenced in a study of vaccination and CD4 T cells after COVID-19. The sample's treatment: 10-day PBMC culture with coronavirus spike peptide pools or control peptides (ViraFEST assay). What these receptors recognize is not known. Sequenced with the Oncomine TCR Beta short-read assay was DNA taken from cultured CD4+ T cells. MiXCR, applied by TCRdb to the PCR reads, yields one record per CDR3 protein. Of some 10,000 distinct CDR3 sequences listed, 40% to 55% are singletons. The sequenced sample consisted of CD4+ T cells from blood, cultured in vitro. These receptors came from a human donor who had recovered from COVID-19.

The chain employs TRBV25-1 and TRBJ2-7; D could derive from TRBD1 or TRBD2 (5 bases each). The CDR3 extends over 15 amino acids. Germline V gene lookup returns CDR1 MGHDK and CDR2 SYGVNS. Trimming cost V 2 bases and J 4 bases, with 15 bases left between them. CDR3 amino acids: CASSETGSVGYEQYF. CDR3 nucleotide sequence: TGTGCCAGCAGTGAAACAGGTAGCGTCGGATACGAGCAGTACTTC.

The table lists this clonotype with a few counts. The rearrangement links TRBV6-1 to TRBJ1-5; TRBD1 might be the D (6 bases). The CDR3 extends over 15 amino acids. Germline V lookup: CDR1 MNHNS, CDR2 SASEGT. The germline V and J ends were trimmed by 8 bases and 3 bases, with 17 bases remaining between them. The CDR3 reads CASVGGLVYNQPQHF. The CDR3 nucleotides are TGTGCCAGCGTGGGGGGCCTTGTGTACAATCAGCCCCAGCATTTT.

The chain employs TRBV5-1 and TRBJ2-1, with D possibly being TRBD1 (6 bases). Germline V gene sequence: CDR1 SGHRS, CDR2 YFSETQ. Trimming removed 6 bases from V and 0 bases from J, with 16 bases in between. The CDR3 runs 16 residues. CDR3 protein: CASTPGAASSYNEQFF. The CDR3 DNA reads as TGCGCCAGCACCCCAGGGGCGGCCAGCTCCTACAATGAGCAGTTCTTC.

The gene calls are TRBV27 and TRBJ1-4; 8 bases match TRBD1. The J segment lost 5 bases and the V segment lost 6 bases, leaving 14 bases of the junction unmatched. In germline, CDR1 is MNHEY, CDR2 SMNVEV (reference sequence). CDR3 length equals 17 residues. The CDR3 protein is CASSTTGTGRRNEKLFF. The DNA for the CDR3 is TGTGCCAGCAGCACTACCGGGACAGGCCGGAGGAATGAAAAACTGTTTTTT.

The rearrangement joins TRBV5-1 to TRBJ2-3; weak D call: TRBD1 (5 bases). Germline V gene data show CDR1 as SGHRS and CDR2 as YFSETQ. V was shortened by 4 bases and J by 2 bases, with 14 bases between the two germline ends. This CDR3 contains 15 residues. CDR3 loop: CASSLSGPLTDTQYF. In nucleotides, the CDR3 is TGCGCCAGCAGCCTGTCAGGGCCGCTCACAGATACGCAGTATTTT.

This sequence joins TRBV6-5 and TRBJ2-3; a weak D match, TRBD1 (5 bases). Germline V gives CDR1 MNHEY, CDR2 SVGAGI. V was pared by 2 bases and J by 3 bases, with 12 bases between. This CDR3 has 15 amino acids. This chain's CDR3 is CASSYRGVGTDTQYF. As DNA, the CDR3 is TGTGCCAGCAGTTACAGGGGCGTGGGGACAGATACGCAGTATTTT.

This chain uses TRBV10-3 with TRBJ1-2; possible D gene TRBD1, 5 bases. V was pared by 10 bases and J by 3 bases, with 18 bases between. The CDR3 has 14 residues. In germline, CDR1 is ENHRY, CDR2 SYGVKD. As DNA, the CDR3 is TGTGCCACATCCGACAGTCGAGGGGACTATGGCTACACCTTC. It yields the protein CATSDSRGDYGYTF.

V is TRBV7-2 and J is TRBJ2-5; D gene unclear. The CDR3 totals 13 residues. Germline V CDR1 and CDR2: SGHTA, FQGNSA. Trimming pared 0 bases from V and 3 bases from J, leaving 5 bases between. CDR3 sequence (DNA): TGTGCCAGCAGCTTAGCGTCCGAAGAGACCCAGTACTTC. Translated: CASSLASEETQYF.

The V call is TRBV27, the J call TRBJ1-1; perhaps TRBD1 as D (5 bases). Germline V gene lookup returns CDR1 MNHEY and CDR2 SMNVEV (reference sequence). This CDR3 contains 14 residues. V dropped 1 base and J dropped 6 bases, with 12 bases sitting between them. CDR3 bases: TGTGCCAGCAGTTTATGGCCAGGGACGCCTGAAGCTTTCTTT. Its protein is CASSLWPGTPEAFF.

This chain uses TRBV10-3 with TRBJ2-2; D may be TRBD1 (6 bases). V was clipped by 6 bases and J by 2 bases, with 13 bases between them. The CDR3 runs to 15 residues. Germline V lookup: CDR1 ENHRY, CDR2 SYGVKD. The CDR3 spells CAIRTTGRNTGELFF. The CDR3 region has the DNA TGTGCCATCAGAACGACAGGTCGCAACACCGGGGAGCTGTTTTTT.

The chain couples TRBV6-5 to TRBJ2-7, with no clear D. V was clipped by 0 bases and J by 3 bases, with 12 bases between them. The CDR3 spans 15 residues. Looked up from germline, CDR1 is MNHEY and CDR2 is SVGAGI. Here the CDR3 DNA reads TGTGCCAGCAGTTACTCGTCCTGGGGAAACTACGAGCAGTACTTC. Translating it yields CASSYSSWGNYEQYF.

This CDR3 reads CASSLDRGEQYF. CDR3 sequence (DNA): TGTGCCAGCAGCTTAGATCGTGGGGAGCAGTACTTC. The chain carries TRBV11-2 and TRBJ2-7; D call uncertain. V lost 0 bases to trimming and J lost 7 bases, with 7 bases between them. The germline CDR1 and CDR2 sequences are SGHAT and FQNNGV. The CDR3 runs to 12 residues.

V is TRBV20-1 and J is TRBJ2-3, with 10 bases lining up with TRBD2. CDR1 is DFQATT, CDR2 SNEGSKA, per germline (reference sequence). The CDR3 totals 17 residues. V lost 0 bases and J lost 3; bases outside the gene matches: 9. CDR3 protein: CSARDRLAGVLTDTQYF. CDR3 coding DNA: TGCAGTGCTAGAGACCGTCTAGCGGGGGTGTTGACAGATACGCAGTATTTT.

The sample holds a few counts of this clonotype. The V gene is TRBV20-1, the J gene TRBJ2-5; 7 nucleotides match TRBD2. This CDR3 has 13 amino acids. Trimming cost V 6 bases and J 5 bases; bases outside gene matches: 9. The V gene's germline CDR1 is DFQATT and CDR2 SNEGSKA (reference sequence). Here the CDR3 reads CSATRDGGETQYF. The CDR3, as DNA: TGCAGTGCCACCAGGGACGGGGGGGAGACCCAGTACTTC.

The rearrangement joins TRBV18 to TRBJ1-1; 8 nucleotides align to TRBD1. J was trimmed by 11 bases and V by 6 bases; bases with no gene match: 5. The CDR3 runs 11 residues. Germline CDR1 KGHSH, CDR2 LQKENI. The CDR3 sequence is CASSQTGGAFF. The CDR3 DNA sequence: TGTGCCAGCTCGCAAACAGGGGGGGCTTTCTTT.

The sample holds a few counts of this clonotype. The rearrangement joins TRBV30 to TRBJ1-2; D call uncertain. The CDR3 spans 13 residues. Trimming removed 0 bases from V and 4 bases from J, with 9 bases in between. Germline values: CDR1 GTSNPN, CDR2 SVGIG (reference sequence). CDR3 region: CAWSVRVSYGYTF. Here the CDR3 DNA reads TGTGCCTGGAGTGTTCGGGTATCCTATGGCTACACCTTC.

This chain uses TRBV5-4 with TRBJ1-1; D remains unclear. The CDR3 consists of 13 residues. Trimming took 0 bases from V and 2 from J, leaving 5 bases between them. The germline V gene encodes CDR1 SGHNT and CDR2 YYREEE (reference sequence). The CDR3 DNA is TGTGCCAGCAGCTTGGCAGTAAACACTGAAGCTTTCTTT. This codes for CASSLAVNTEAFF.

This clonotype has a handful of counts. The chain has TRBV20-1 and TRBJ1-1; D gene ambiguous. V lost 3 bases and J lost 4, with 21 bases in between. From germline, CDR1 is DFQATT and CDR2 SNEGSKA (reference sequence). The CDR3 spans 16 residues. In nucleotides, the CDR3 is TGCAGTGCTAGGGGCACGACCCCTCAGCCGGGCACTGAAGCTTTCTTT. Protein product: CSARGTTPQPGTEAFF.

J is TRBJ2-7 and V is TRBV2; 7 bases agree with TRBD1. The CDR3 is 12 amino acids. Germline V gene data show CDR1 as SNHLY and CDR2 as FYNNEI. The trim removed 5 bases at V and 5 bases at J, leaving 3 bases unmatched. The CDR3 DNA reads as TGTGCCAGCAGTTTAGACAGGGACGAGCAGTACTTC. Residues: CASSLDRDEQYF.

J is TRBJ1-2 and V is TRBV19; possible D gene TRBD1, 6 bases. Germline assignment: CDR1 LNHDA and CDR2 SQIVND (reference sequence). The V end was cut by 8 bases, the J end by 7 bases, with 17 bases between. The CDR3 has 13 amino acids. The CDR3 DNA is TGTGCCAGTCGGAGACAGGACCTGCGTGGCTACACCTTC. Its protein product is CASRRQDLRGYTF.

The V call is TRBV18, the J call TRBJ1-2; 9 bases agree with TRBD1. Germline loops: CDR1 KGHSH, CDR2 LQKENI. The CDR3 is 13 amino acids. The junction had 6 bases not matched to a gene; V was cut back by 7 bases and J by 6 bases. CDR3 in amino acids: CASFRDRVDGYTF. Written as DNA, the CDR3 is TGTGCCAGCTTTAGGGACAGGGTGGATGGCTACACCTTC. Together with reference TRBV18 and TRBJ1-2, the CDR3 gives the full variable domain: NAGVMQNPRHLVRRRGQEARLRCSPMKGHSHVYWYRQLPEEGLKFMVYLQKENIIDESGMPKERFSAEFPKEGPSILRIQQVVRGDSAAYFCASFRDRVDGYTFGSGTRLTVV.

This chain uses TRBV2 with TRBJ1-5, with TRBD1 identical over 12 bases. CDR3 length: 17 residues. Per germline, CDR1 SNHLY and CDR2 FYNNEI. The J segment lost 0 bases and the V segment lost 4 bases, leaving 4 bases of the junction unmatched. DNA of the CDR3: TGTGCCAGCAGTGTTGGGACAGGGGGCTATAGCAATCAGCCCCAGCATTTT. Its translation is CASSVGTGGYSNQPQHF.

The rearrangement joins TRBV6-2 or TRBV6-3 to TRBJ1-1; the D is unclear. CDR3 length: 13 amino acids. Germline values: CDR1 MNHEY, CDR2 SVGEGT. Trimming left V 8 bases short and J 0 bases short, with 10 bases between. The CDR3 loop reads CASLRNMNTEAFF. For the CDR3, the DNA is TGTGCCAGCCTTAGGAATATGAACACTGAAGCTTTCTTT.

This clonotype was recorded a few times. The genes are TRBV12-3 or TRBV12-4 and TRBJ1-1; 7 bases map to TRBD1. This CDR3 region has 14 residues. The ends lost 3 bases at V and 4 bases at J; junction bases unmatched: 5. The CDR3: CASSFAGTATEAFF. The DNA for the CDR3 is TGTGCCAGCAGTTTTGCCGGGACAGCCACTGAAGCTTTCTTT.

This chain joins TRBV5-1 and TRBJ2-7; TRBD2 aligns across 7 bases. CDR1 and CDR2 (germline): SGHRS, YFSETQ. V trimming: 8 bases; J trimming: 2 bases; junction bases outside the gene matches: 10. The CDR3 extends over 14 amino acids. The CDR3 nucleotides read TGCGCCAGAGGGATCCCAGGGACTACCTACGAGCAGTACTTC. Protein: CARGIPGTTYEQYF.